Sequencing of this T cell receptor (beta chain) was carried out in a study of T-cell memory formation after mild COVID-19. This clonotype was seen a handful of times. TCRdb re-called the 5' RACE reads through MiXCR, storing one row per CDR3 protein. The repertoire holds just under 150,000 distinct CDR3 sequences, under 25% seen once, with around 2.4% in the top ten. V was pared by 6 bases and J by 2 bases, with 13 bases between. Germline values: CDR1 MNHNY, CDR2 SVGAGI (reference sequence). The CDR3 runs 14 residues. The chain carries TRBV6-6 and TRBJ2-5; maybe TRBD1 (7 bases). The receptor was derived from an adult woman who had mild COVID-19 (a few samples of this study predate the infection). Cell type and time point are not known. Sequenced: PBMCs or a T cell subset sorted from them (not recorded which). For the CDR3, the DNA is TGTGCCAGCAGCGGGGGACAGCATCAAGAGACCCAGTACTTC. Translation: CASSGGQHQETQYF.